This record concerns one T cell receptor (beta chain) sequence. V lost 1 base and J lost 5; bases outside the gene matches: 15. Germline V gene lookup returns CDR1 SGHDT and CDR2 YYEEEE. This CDR3 is 19 amino acids long. The sample comes from a study of PD-L1 blockade in urothelial cancer. Overall study context: Starting around 2014, patients were given atezolizumab (1,200 mg intravenously every 3 weeks). Each blood sample yielded a median of roughly 140,000 T cells. Bladder-origin urothelial cancer in males covered about 90% of the roughly 30 patients. Timepoints chosen for blood analysis were 3 weeks (second dose) and 6 weeks after treatment start.

Documented time point: peripheral blood 6 weeks after treatment start. Here immunoSEQ multiplex PCR was the method, and the copy in TCRdb shows in-frame clones only, minus some. Here the sample spans 45,000 to 60,000 clones, 88% being singletons. The V gene is TRBV5-6, the J gene TRBJ2-5, with TRBD2 matching 12 bases. Sequencing used PBMCs, obtained around atezolizumab (anti-PD-L1) treatment. This clonotype was obtained from a man in his sixties with urothelial cancer. The CDR3 spells CASSLIWPSGGASGETQYF. Written as DNA, the CDR3 is TGTGCCAGCAGCTTGATTTGGCCTAGCGGGGGGGCCTCTGGTGAGACCCAGTACTTC.